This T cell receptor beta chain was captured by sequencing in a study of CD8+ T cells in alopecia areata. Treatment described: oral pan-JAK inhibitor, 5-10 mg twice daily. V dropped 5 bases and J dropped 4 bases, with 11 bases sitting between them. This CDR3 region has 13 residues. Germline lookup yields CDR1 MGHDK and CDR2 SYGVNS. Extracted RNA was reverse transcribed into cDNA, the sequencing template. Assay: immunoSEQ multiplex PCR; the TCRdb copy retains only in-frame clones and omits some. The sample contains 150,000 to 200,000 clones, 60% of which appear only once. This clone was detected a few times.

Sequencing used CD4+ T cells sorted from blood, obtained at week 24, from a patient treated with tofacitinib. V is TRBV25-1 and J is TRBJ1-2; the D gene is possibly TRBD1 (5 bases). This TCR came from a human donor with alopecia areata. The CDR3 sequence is CASSTGTVYGYTF. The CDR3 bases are TGTGCCAGCAGTACCGGGACGGTCTATGGCTACACCTTC.